This TCR beta chain was identified in a study of neurological immune-mediated disorders (dated by TCRdb to about 2019). Background for the entire study: Peripheral blood TCR-beta repertoires from HTLV-I-associated myelopathy (HAM/TSP) patients, multiple sclerosis patients and healthy controls were compared by UMI-based sequencing. The 95 to 110 TCR-beta libraries covered PBMC samples along with longitudinal samples, technical triplicates, and paired sorted CD4+ and CD8+ T-cell subsets. The cohort comprised around 70 subjects: about 14 HAM/TSP patients, some 35 multiple sclerosis patients and 20 or so healthy controls. What the authors observed across the whole study: Across subjects, expanded clones never shared an identical CDR3 amino acid sequence, which suggests that the TCR-beta repertoires in every group were private. The highest TCR clonal expansion was observed in HAM/TSP patients, whereas the lowest was observed in MS patients, even when compared with healthy controls.

The CDR3 contains 14 residues, cysteine and phenylalanine counted. The entry retains the CDR3 DNA only, 42 bases that are in frame from base 1. Deletion took 0 bases off V and 0 bases off J, with a span of 3 bases between the germline ends. Via the germline V gene, CDR1 is SGHRS and CDR2 YFSETQ. To synthesize cDNA, template-switch 5'RACE was performed with a primer carrying a 10-nucleotide random unique molecular identifier so that each TCR transcript was tagged. Each sequencing run produced over 170 million TCR-beta sequences covering 15-18 subjects. The RNeasy kit was used for extraction of total RNA. Using the KAPA Real-time Library Amplification kit, TCR-beta VDJ regions were amplified with primers for the TCR constant region and the 5'RACE anchor. Sample indexes and Illumina adaptors were added in a first PCR, and a second PCR then increased library yield. The roughly 650 bp TCR product was size-selected on a 2% E-gel SizeSelection system after Ampure bead purification. Before pooling, library quality was checked on a Bioanalyzer, concentration was measured with Qubit, and libraries were quantified with the Kapa Library Quantification kit. An Illumina HiSeq 2500 sequenced the libraries paired-end 2 x 150 bp. To increase sequence diversity, about 25-31% phiX was spiked into each library pool. The study's processing was this. Quality-filtered reads were processed with the UMI-based MiGEC pipeline, which removed over 80% of raw TCR sequences during error correction. VDJ genes were aligned to IMGT germline references, and each clonotype was defined by a unique CDR3 amino acid sequence together with V-J genes. Clonal expansion, Shannon diversity, and CDR3 relatedness (CalcPairwiseDistances, ClusterSamples) were evaluated with VDJtools, and phylogenetic trees were built with CLCbio workbench. Using coefficient-of-variation modelling across technical triplicates, the study counted a clone as expanded if it had at least 8 unique UMIs. The public reads were quality trimmed at Q25 with fastp and then assembled into clones with MiXCR by TCRdb, keeping productive beta chains. One record per CDR3 amino acid sequence lists the most common genes and DNA. Clone size and V and J calls follow TCRdb, not the original study. The sample table shows approximately 44,000 distinct CDR3 sequences, and around 13% are seen once. The ten largest clonotypes hold about 3.6% of the sample.

For the sorted-subset TCR libraries, the starting material was about 930,000 sorted CD4+ or CD8+ T cells. PBMCs were separated from peripheral blood using Ficoll-Hypaque density gradient centrifugation and then cryopreserved in liquid nitrogen. The study also sequenced paired sorted CD4+ and CD8+ subsets from healthy controls, HAM/TSP patients and MS patients. This clonotype showed up many times. There is no known antigen for this receptor. Base quality data are lacking; no much larger clone is found one base away. Specimen: CD4+ T cells from blood. The receptor's source is a woman aged 60-75 years with HTLV-1-associated myelopathy (HAM/TSP). The receptor chain draws on TRBV5-1 and TRBJ2-2; the D gene is not confidently resolved. The CDR3 sequence is CASSLGSNTGELFF. The bases are TGCGCCAGCAGCTTGGGTTCGAACACCGGGGAGCTGTTTTTT.